The 5 T cell receptor beta chains reported below all come from one sample, sequenced in a study. TCRdb re-analysed the 5' RACE reads in MiXCR, keeping a single row per CDR3 protein. Here the sample spans some 64,000 distinct CDR3 sequences, approximately 22% being singletons. Specimen: memory CD4+ T cells sorted from a lymph node. The subset: memory CD4+ T cells, CD4+CD45RO+CD25-. These TCRs come from a female donor with breast cancer.

The rearrangement joins TRBV20-1 to TRBJ2-1; perhaps TRBD1 as D (6 bases). Germline-derived CDR1 and CDR2 are DFQATT and SNEGSKA (reference sequence). V dropped 0 bases and J dropped 0 bases, with 6 bases sitting between them. CDR3 length: 14 amino acids. CDR3 sequence (DNA): TGCAGTGCTAGAGAAGGGGGCTCCTACAATGAGCAGTTCTTC. Its translation is CSAREGGSYNEQFF.

On this clonotype: A much larger clone lies a single base off, so this may be a read error. The chain carries TRBV2 and TRBJ1-1; TRBD1 agrees at 7 bases. Germline V gene data show CDR1 as SNHLY and CDR2 as FYNNEI. J gave up 2 bases and V 7 bases, and 10 bases lay outside the gene matches. The CDR3 runs to 15 residues. The CDR3 nucleotides read TGTGCCAGCAATAAAGGGGGCGGGGGTAACACTGAAGCTTTCTTT. Translated, it gives CASNKGGGGNTEAFF.

A word on this clonotype: Compared with germline, one end of the junction differs, possibly owing to a read error. The V call is TRBV12-3 or TRBV12-4, the J call TRBJ2-4; tentatively, D is TRBD1 (5 bases). CDR3 length: 15 amino acids. CDR3 in amino acids: CASSPFSAGPNSQYF. CDR3 coding DNA: TGTGCCAGCAGTCCCTTTTCGGCAGGGCCAAACAGTCAGTACTTC.

The rearrangement joins TRBV7-2 to TRBJ2-2; D gene ambiguous. V was clipped by 3 bases and J by 2 bases, with 16 bases between them. CDR3 length equals 17 residues. CDR1 is SGHTA and CDR2 is FQGNSA in the germline V gene. This CDR3 is CASSFSSSRLNTGELFF. The DNA of the CDR3 is TGTGCCAGCAGCTTCTCCTCTTCGCGGCTCAACACCGGGGAGCTGTTTTTT.

This clonotype showed up just a few times. V usage is TRBV9 and J usage is TRBJ2-5; D perhaps matches TRBD2 (6 bases). There are 15 residues in the CDR3. Germline V gives CDR1 SGDLS, CDR2 YYNGEE. Between the trimmed V and J ends, which lost 6 bases and 5 bases, there was a span of 20 bases. The CDR3 DNA sequence: TGTGCCAGCACCCCGTTTGGAGGGGCGGGCGAGACCCAGTACTTC. The encoded protein is CASTPFGGAGETQYF.